In this sample, the clone carrying this T cell receptor (beta chain) turned up once. This entry is derived from a study of long-term antiretroviral therapy in people with HIV. The wider study: It was about a decade after the earliest samples that the 2015 immediate-ART recommendation appeared.

With survey level as its setting, the immunoSEQ assay was v3.0. Clones were sequenced by immunoSEQ multiplex PCR, and TCRdb holds only the in-frame ones, with some missing. The table includes just under 40,000 clones, 75% to 90% detected once. Germline values: CDR1 SGHTA, CDR2 FQGNSA. The CDR3 sequence is 13 residues long. V was trimmed by 6 bases and J by 4 bases, leaving 9 bases between them. The chain has TRBV7-2 and TRBJ2-2; D gene uncertain. This sequence was found in a woman aged 18-30 years with HIV. Sequenced here: unsorted PBMCs, sampled just before starting antiretroviral therapy. CDR3 loop: CASSRATTGELFF. The CDR3 bases are TGTGCCAGCAGTCGAGCGACCACCGGGGAGCTGTTTTTT.